What follows are 6 T cell receptor beta chains derived from one specimen sequenced in a study of spatial heterogeneity in lung cancer (dated by TCRdb to the late 2010s). Sample time point, as interpreted from the label and publication: sample taken at primary tumor resection. Whole RNA extracted from tumor and nontumor lung tissue, or from cryopreserved PBMC samples, was used for TCR sequencing without cell sorting. The library was built by means of 5' RACE. Sequencing was performed on a NextSeq 500. TCRdb trimmed the raw reads at Q25, called clones with MiXCR and kept productive beta chains. Here each entry gathers all rows of one CDR3 protein and keeps the most common genes and DNA. In this sample the table shows under 25,000 distinct CDR3 sequences, 6.9% of which occur a single time. The ten top clones hold roughly 13% of the sample. The input for sequencing was PBMCs, taken at surgery. These receptors were collected from a male donor with early-stage non-small cell lung cancer.

This clonotype was seen more than once but under ten times. The chain employs TRBV3-1 and TRBJ2-7; D is uncertain. This CDR3 region has 14 residues. V shed 1 base and J shed 5 bases, with 12 bases lying between them. Germline V gives CDR1 LGHDT, CDR2 YNNKEL (reference sequence). CDR3 loop: CASSQGQIDNEQYF. DNA of the CDR3: TGTGCCAGCAGCCAAGGGCAGATTGACAACGAGCAGTACTTC.

This clonotype was counted many times. V usage is TRBV28 and J usage is TRBJ2-7, with D perhaps TRBD1 or TRBD2 (5 bases each). CDR1 is MDHEN and CDR2 is SYDVKM in the germline V gene. V was cut by 2 bases and J by 3 bases, with 17 bases left in between. This CDR3 region has 16 residues. The CDR3 sequence is CASSLGTTNGIYEQYV. For the CDR3, the DNA is TGTGCCAGCAGTTTAGGGACCACTAACGGAATCTACGAGCAGTACGTC.

This clonotype was recorded at least ten times. This chain links TRBV20-1 with TRBJ1-5; D is possibly TRBD1 (6 bases). V was cut by 8 bases and J by 7 bases, with 21 bases left in between. From germline, CDR1 is DFQATT and CDR2 SNEGSKA (reference sequence). The CDR3 has 14 residues. The CDR3 protein is CSSGSPRGEQPQHF. The CDR3 nucleotides are TGCAGTTCTGGGTCCCCAAGGGGGGAACAGCCCCAGCATTTT.

This clonotype was found a few times. The gene calls are TRBV12-5 and TRBJ2-5; 7 bases line up with TRBD2. The trim removed 4 bases at V and 5 bases at J, leaving 10 bases unmatched. Germline CDR1 and CDR2: LGHNT and FRNRAP. This CDR3 spans 15 amino acids. CDR3 in amino acids: CASGSYPMGGETQYF. CDR3 DNA sequence: TGTGCTAGTGGTTCCTACCCTATGGGGGGGGAGACCCAGTACTTC.

This clonotype was observed a few times. The chain carries TRBV11-2 and TRBJ2-2; unclear D gene. The length of the CDR3 is 14 residues. V lost 8 bases and J lost 1, with 11 bases in between. Per the germline V gene, CDR1 is SGHAT and CDR2 is FQNNGV. The CDR3 sequence is CASCPWGNTGELFF. The DNA for the CDR3 is TGTGCCAGCTGCCCTTGGGGGAACACCGGGGAGCTGTTTTTT.

This clonotype was seen ten or more times. This rearrangement joins TRBV29-1 to TRBJ2-5; perhaps TRBD1 as D (6 bases). The CDR3 covers 14 residues. CDR1 and CDR2 (germline): SQVTM, ANQGSEA. V lost 6 bases and J 4 bases, leaving 18 bases between the germline ends. CDR3 DNA: TGCAGCGTAATTGAGATGACAGGTCTAGAGACCCAGTACTTC. It yields the protein CSVIEMTGLETQYF.